This T cell receptor beta chain was documented in a study of blood T cell repertoires in COVID-19 (TCRdb year 2020). Context from the whole study: Collaborator samples came from the United States, Italy and Spain and covered acute and convalescent phases of COVID-19. The prospective study material was composed of cDNA or gDNA derived from T cells, B-cell-depleted T cells, or PBMCs. The dataset comprised deeply sampled blood TCRbeta repertoires from subjects exposed to, actively infected with, or recovered from COVID-19. HLA class I and class II types, where available, came from metadata supplied by the sample provider rather than from assay-based typing. Nearly every sample came with metadata listing a de-identified subject ID, COVID-19 status, age in years and sex. Samples came from the ongoing ImmuneRACE study (first 160 participants) plus 1,254 subjects from 6 global collaborators. The repertoires were released in a freely available public database intended as a resource for research on the immune response to SARS-CoV-2.

For this clone: Its antigen remains unidentified. No base quality information exists; no much larger clone differs at one position.

TCRbeta CDR3 regions were amplified from genomic DNA using the immunoSEQ Assay, a bias-controlled multiplex PCR. Concerning the study's data processing: The number of nucleated cells in each sample was estimated by amplification of reference gene primers within the assay. To quantify the absolute abundance of each unique TCRbeta CDR3 rearrangement, sequence reads were collapsed and filtered. For each sample, productive Simpson clonality was calculated as the square root of Simpson's diversity index across productive rearrangements. Held by TCRdb, this immuneACCESS table contains in-frame sequences only and omits some clones. Under half of the omission traces to an unresolved V gene where checked; the cause of the rest is unknown. From that table come the V and J calls and clone size; the DNA was used to work out D and trimming. The sample table contains hundreds of thousands of clones; only one count was recorded for around 90% of them. 2.5% to 3.5% of the sample belongs to the ten largest clones.

In the prospective study, participants were 18 to 89 years old, resided in about two dozen geographic areas of the United States, and were enrolled through a virtual design. In the prospective study, participants were assigned to cohorts based on the clinical history participants reported in a screening survey and a study questionnaire. ImmuneRACE Cohort 3 recovered participants were defined by two consecutive negative NP/OP PCR tests, healthcare professional clearance, or symptom resolution. In the prospective study, whole blood, serum and a nasopharyngeal or oropharyngeal swab were collected from each participant by mobile phlebotomists. Participants in the prospective study had the option to provide additional blood draws and questionnaires over a roughly two-month period. Before DNA extraction, blood samples from the prospective study were shipped at room temperature or frozen. The CDR3 numbers 15 residues from cysteine through phenylalanine. Only the CDR3 DNA is retained, 45 bases long and in frame from the first base. Looking up the germline V gene (reference sequence) yields CDR1 LNHDA and CDR2 SQIVND. Trimming leaves V shorter by 3 bases and J shorter by 7 bases, with the junction holding 7 bases beyond the gene matches.

What the study reported, not specific to this receptor: How much clinical and demographic metadata was included differed by source and by participant, and the metadata was provided uncurated.

Sequencing input: PBMCs or T cells enriched from blood (not recorded which). The source is a woman aged 50 to 60 who had recovered from COVID-19. The V and J segments used are TRBV19 and TRBJ2-1; the junction holds 9 bases that match TRBD2. The CDR3 loop reads CASSMISGSLNEQFF. Here is the DNA: TGTGCCAGTAGTATGATTAGCGGGAGCTTGAATGAGCAGTTCTTC.